What follows are 21 T cell receptor beta chains derived from one specimen sequenced in a study of blood T cell repertoires in COVID-19. Libraries were prepared by immunoSEQ multiplex PCR; TCRdb keeps only in-frame clonotypes and omits some of them. The sample holds 350,000 to 400,000 clones, roughly 89% seen once. Sample: PBMCs or T cells enriched from blood (not recorded which). All receptors come from a woman aged 30 to 39 who had recovered from COVID-19.

This clone was found once. V and J are TRBV5-8 and TRBJ2-3; D is unclear. Germline loops: CDR1 SGHTS, CDR2 YDEGEE. The CDR3 consists of 14 residues. V was cut by 1 base and J by 0 bases, with 6 bases left in between. CDR3 region: CASSLFSSTDTQYF. The CDR3 DNA reads as TGTGCCAGCAGCTTGTTCTCTAGCACAGATACGCAGTATTTT.

The CDR3 DNA sequence: TGCGCCAGCAGCCAAGAGGTAGCGGGGGGCAACAATGAGCAGTTCTTC. Its protein product is CASSQEVAGGNNEQFF. This chain links TRBV4-1 with TRBJ2-1; 10 positions match TRBD2. The CDR3 contains 16 residues. V was pared by 0 bases and J by 5 bases, with 4 bases of the junction left unmatched. The germline V gene encodes CDR1 MGHRA and CDR2 YSYEKL.

The chain has TRBV3-1 (or the pseudogene TRBV3-2) and TRBJ2-5; the D gene is possibly TRBD1 (6 bases). The CDR3 has 15 amino acids. Trimming took 0 bases from V and 7 from J, leaving 15 bases between them. Germline V lookup: CDR1 LGHDT, CDR2 YNNKEL (reference sequence). The DNA of the CDR3 is TGTGCCAGCAGCCAAGATCTCGCCAGGGGTACGACCCAGTACTTC. This sequence encodes CASSQDLARGTTQYF.

DNA for the CDR3: TGTGCCAGCAGTGAAACGAGGGCGGGGGCTGGCACTGAAGCTTTCTTT. It is translated as CASSETRAGAGTEAFF. This chain joins TRBV2 and TRBJ1-1, with D tentatively TRBD1 (6 bases). Looked up from germline, CDR1 is SNHLY and CDR2 is FYNNEI. The CDR3 is 16 residues long. V dropped 2 bases and J dropped 4 bases, with 17 bases sitting between them.

J is TRBJ2-7 and V is TRBV11-3; D not resolved. The CDR3 is 15 residues long. The germline CDR1 and CDR2 sequences are SGHNT and YENEEA. Trimming cost V 1 base and J 1 base, with 11 bases left between them. DNA for the CDR3: TGTGCCAGCAGCTTAGCTCGTGGGCCATCCTACGAGCAGTACTTC. It codes for CASSLARGPSYEQYF.

V is TRBV7-3 and J is TRBJ2-7; D is perhaps TRBD2 (5 bases). CDR1 SGHTA and CDR2 FQGTGA come from the germline V gene. The CDR3 runs to 14 residues. V lost 3 bases to trimming and J lost 3 bases, with 12 bases between them. The CDR3 sequence is CASSFQAGSYEQYF. CDR3 nucleotide sequence: TGTGCCAGCAGCTTCCAGGCGGGTAGCTACGAGCAGTACTTC.

The chain joins TRBV18 to TRBJ2-1; TRBD2 matches 12 bases. Trimming cost V 3 bases and J 8 bases; bases outside gene matches: 5. The CDR3 loop spans 15 amino acids. Germline loops: CDR1 KGHSH, CDR2 LQKENI. The CDR3: CASSPLAGGLYEQFF. Here the CDR3 DNA reads TGTGCCAGCTCACCGCTAGCGGGGGGGCTTTATGAGCAGTTCTTC.

The chain recombines TRBV10-2 with TRBJ2-2; D not resolved. In germline, CDR1 is WSHSY, CDR2 SAAADI. The CDR3 is made up of 14 amino acids. With 8 bases removed from V and 4 bases from J, the gap between germline ends came to 14 bases. The CDR3 here is CASRVLASTGELFF. Here the CDR3 DNA reads TGCGCCAGCCGGGTCCTGGCATCCACCGGGGAGCTGTTTTTT.

The V call is TRBV5-1, the J call TRBJ1-2; 10 bases line up with TRBD1. The CDR3 length is 18 residues. Germline lookup yields CDR1 SGHRS and CDR2 YFSETQ. Unmatched junction bases numbered 14, after V lost 4 bases and J lost 2 bases. The CDR3 reads CASSRDRGGSARNYGYTF. The CDR3 bases are TGCGCCAGCAGCCGGGACAGGGGTGGTTCCGCCCGGAACTATGGCTACACCTTC.

The V call is TRBV9, the J call TRBJ2-2; 7 bases fit TRBD2. The germline V gene encodes CDR1 SGDLS and CDR2 YYNGEE. There are 16 residues in the CDR3. After removal of 0 bases from V and 1 base from J, the junction contained 3 bases not matched to a gene. The CDR3 sequence is CASSVASGVNTGELFF. As DNA, the CDR3 is TGTGCCAGCAGCGTAGCAAGCGGGGTGAACACCGGGGAGCTGTTTTTT. The variable domain in full, completed from reference TRBV9 and TRBJ2-2, reads DSGVTQTPKHLITATGQRVTLRCSPRSGDLSVYWYQQSLDQGLQFLIQYYNGEERAKGNILERFSAQQFPDLHSELNLSSLELGDSALYFCASSVASGVNTGELFFGEGSRLTVL.

This chain connects TRBV30 to TRBJ1-6, with 7 bases lining up with TRBD1. Unmatched junction bases numbered 7, after V lost 4 bases and J lost 7 bases. The CDR3 runs 14 residues. Germline V lookup: CDR1 GTSNPN, CDR2 SVGIG (reference sequence). The CDR3 DNA sequence: TGTGCCTGGAATCAAGGGGGCAGGAATTCACCCCTCCACTTT. Its translation: CAWNQGGRNSPLHF.

This clone occurred once. The rearrangement links TRBV7-8 to TRBJ1-3; D is perhaps TRBD1 (5 bases). Trimming pared 5 bases from V and 0 bases from J, leaving 20 bases between. Germline V gives CDR1 SGHVS, CDR2 FQNEAQ. The CDR3 loop spans 18 amino acids. The CDR3 loop reads CASSPVVGDFSSGNTIYF. The CDR3 bases are TGTGCCAGCAGCCCAGTGGTGGGGGACTTTAGCTCTGGAAACACCATATATTTT.

This chain connects TRBV5-6 to TRBJ2-7; the D is unclear. CDR3 length equals 17 residues. V lost 0 bases and J 3 bases, leaving 19 bases between the germline ends. Germline values: CDR1 SGHDT, CDR2 YYEEEE. The CDR3 DNA is TGTGCCAGCAGCTTGGGCCACGCTACCCCTACCCTCTACGAGCAGTACTTC. Its translation: CASSLGHATPTLYEQYF.

The chain combines TRBV5-4 with TRBJ2-6; TRBD1 matches 7 bases. J lost 4 bases, V lost 4 bases, and 11 bases had no gene match. Germline V gene data show CDR1 as SGHNT and CDR2 as YYREEE (reference sequence). The CDR3 contains 17 residues. The CDR3 DNA is TGTGCCAGCAGCCTGGGACAGAGGACGGCCGGGGCCAACGTCCTGACTTTC. It specifies CASSLGQRTAGANVLTF.

The J gene is TRBJ1-5, the V gene TRBV7-9; D is perhaps TRBD1 (5 bases). The length of the CDR3 is 14 residues. From germline, CDR1 is SEHNR and CDR2 FQNEAQ (reference sequence). V was clipped by 7 bases and J by 4 bases, with 14 bases between them. CDR3 residues: CASTPGTENQPQHF. CDR3 DNA sequence: TGTGCCAGCACCCCTGGGACTGAGAATCAGCCCCAGCATTTT.

This CDR3 is CASSPRTVGNEKLFF. The DNA for the CDR3 is TGTGCCAGCAGCCCGCGGACAGTGGGGAATGAAAAACTGTTTTTT. The gene calls are TRBV7-2 and TRBJ1-4, with D possibly being TRBD1 (6 bases). CDR1 is SGHTA and CDR2 is FQGNSA in the germline V gene. This CDR3 spans 15 amino acids. The V and J ends lost 5 bases and 5 bases respectively, with 15 bases between them.

The gene calls are TRBV10-3 and TRBJ1-1, with 7 positions matching TRBD1. The CDR3 runs 17 residues. Germline loops: CDR1 ENHRY, CDR2 SYGVKD. V trimming: 6 bases; J trimming: 0 bases; junction bases outside the gene matches: 13. The CDR3 reads CAIRNPGQQGMNTEAFF. The CDR3 DNA reads TGTGCCATCAGGAACCCGGGACAGCAAGGCATGAACACTGAAGCTTTCTTT.

This clone appeared a single time. The same CDR3 arises from other DNA sequences in this sample as well. This chain uses TRBV5-1 with TRBJ1-1; no firm D call. This CDR3 is 14 amino acids long. Germline V CDR1 and CDR2: SGHRS, YFSETQ. V was cut by 0 bases and J by 4 bases, with 10 bases left in between. The CDR3 sequence is CASSLVGGSTEAFF. DNA for the CDR3: TGCGCCAGCAGCTTGGTAGGAGGGTCCACTGAAGCTTTCTTT. Full variable domain (outside the CDR3, taken from reference TRBV5-1 and TRBJ1-1): KAGVTQTPRYLIKTRGQQVTLSCSPISGHRSVSWYQQTPGQGLQFLFEYFSETQRNKGNFPGRFSGRQFSNSRSEMNVSTLELGDSALYLCASSLVGGSTEAFFGQGTRLTVV.

This chain connects TRBV19 to TRBJ2-3, with D uncertain. Germline CDR1 LNHDA, CDR2 SQIVND (reference sequence). The germline V and J ends were trimmed by 5 bases and 5 bases, with 11 bases remaining between them. This CDR3 comprises 13 residues. The CDR3 nucleotides read TGTGCCAGTAGTTTGGTCAGGAAAGATACGCAGTATTTT. It is translated as CASSLVRKDTQYF.

The chain has TRBV28 and TRBJ1-2; 10 positions match TRBD1. The CDR3 is 14 residues long. The germline V gene encodes CDR1 MDHEN and CDR2 SYDVKM. V dropped 2 bases and J dropped 10; count of bases not matched to a gene: 7. Here the CDR3 reads CASSLAPGTGVYTF. CDR3 DNA: TGTGCCAGCAGTTTAGCCCCCGGGACAGGGGTCTACACCTTC.

The CDR3 sequence: CASSLVGNRGFEQYF. Written as DNA, the CDR3 is TGTGCCAGCAGCTTGGTTGGGAACAGGGGGTTCGAGCAGTACTTC. The chain is built from TRBV5-4 and TRBJ2-7, with 8 bases identical to TRBD1. Germline assignment: CDR1 SGHNT and CDR2 YYREEE (reference sequence). V gave up 0 bases and J gave up 6 bases; unmatched junction bases: 8. The CDR3 covers 15 residues.